This is a list of T cell receptor beta chains from one sample in a study of blood T cell repertoires in COVID-19. Profiling relied on immunoSEQ multiplex PCR, and the TCRdb table lists in-frame clones only, not all of them. This table has roughly 200,000 clones, roughly 78% appearing once. The sample consisted of peripheral blood. The receptors derive from an elderly woman with active or convalescent COVID-19. Each CDR3 is given with its conserved first and last residue. The D gene is left open where the match is weak. Where a row states a size, it is once, few, many or the class of an expanded clone; other rows omit it.

few	TRBD1	TRBV28	TRBJ1-2	17	TGTGCCAGCACCCCCCTTGGGGCAGGACAGGGCTCATATGGCTACACCTTC	CASTPLGAGQGSYGYTF
.	.	TRBV21-1	TRBJ1-5	16	TGTGCCAGCAGCAAAGTAAAGGGGACAGAAAATCAGCCCCAGCATTTT	CASSKVKGTENQPQHF
.	TRBD1	TRBV7-2	TRBJ2-1	15	TGTGCCAGCAGCTTACGACAGGGGTCCTACAATGAGCAGTTCTTC	CASSLRQGSYNEQFF
.	TRBD1	TRBV28	TRBJ1-2	15	TGTGCCAGCGGGAACCCGGGACAGGGGGCTTATGGCTACACCTTC	CASGNPGQGAYGYTF
once	TRBD1	TRBV7-8	TRBJ1-1	16	TGTGCCAGCAGCTTAGGTGCGACAGGGGCGAACACTGAAGCTTTCTTT	CASSLGATGANTEAFF
.	TRBD1	TRBV19	TRBJ2-4	17	TGTGCCAGTAGTATTTTCGGTCCAGGGGGCGCGACGGACATTCAGTACTTC	CASSIFGPGGATDIQYF
once	.	TRBV7-2	TRBJ1-5	14	TGTGCCAGCGCCCTATTTCGACTCAATCAGCCCCAGCATTTT	CASALFRLNQPQHF
.	TRBD1	TRBV5-1	TRBJ1-2	14	TGCGCCAGCAGCCCCCGACAGGGGCGAGAAGGCTACACCTTC	CASSPRQGREGYTF
many	.	TRBV4-3	TRBJ2-5	16	TGCGCCAGCAGCCAAGTACAGACCTCATTCGGAGAGACCCAGTACTTC	CASSQVQTSFGETQYF
.	.	TRBV2	TRBJ1-1	12	TGTGCCAGCCTCAGGGTGAACACTGAAGCTTTCTTT	CASLRVNTEAFF
.	.	TRBV5-6	TRBJ2-7	9	TGTCCCACACTTTACGAGCAGTACTTC	CPTLYEQYF
.	TRBD2	TRBV7-2	TRBJ2-3	17	TGTGCCAGCAGCTTAGTGGCTAGCGGGGGGGCAACAGATACGCAGTATTTT	CASSLVASGGATDTQYF
few	.	TRBV29-1	TRBJ1-1	12	TGCAGCGTAAGACAGATGAACACTGAAGCTTTCTTT	CSVRQMNTEAFF
.	.	TRBV28	TRBJ1-1	13	TGTGCCAGCAGTTTAGTAGAGAACACTGAAGCTTTCTTT	CASSLVENTEAFF
.	.	TRBV6-6	TRBJ1-3	17	TGTGCCAGCAGTCCCGCGGGGAGGGACCGAGGGGGAAACACCATATATTTT	CASSPAGRDRGGNTIYF
once	.	TRBV5-1	TRBJ2-7	14	TGCGCCAGCAGCGAGGCAGGGCCCCCTGTAGAGCAGTACTTC	CASSEAGPPVEQYF
.	.	TRBV12-3/TRBV12-4	TRBJ1-1	13	TGTGCCAGCAGTAATACCAGGGGAGCTGAAGCTTTCTTT	CASSNTRGAEAFF
.	.	TRBV2	TRBJ2-2	12	TGTGCCAGCAGGGAGGGTACCGGGGAGCTGTTTTTT	CASREGTGELFF
.	.	TRBV15	TRBJ1-6	13	TGTGCCACCAGCAGAGATCGAATGGAGCTACTCCACTTT	CATSRDRMELLHF
.	.	TRBV11-2	TRBJ1-2	15	TGTGCCAGCAGCGAAAATCTGCCAGGCCCCTATGGCTACACCTTC	CASSENLPGPYGYTF
.	.	TRBV4-1	TRBJ1-4	16	TGCGCCAGCAGCCAAGTTTCCCTTGCAACTAATGAAAAACTGTTTTTT	CASSQVSLATNEKLFF
.	.	TRBV19	TRBJ1-5	15	TGTGCCAGTAGTCGACAGGAAGCTAGCAATCAGCCCCAGCATTTT	CASSRQEASNQPQHF
.	.	TRBV9	TRBJ2-3	15	TGTGCCAGCAGCGTAGCCCCTAGATCAGAAGATACGCAGTATTTT	CASSVAPRSEDTQYF
.	.	TRBV4-1	TRBJ2-7	14	TGCGCCAGCAGCCAAGTGGGCAGGGCCCACGAGCAGTACTTC	CASSQVGRAHEQYF
.	TRBD1	TRBV11-2	TRBJ1-1	13	TGTGCCAGCAGGTGGACAGGGGACACTGAAGCTTTCTTT	CASRWTGDTEAFF
.	.	TRBV7-9	TRBJ1-4	16	TGTGCCAGCAGCTTAGGCACAGGGTCAACTAATGAAAAACTGTTTTTT	CASSLGTGSTNEKLFF
.	TRBD2	TRBV2	TRBJ2-3	15	TGTGCCAGCAGTGGGACTAGCGGGGGAGTGGATACGCAGTATTTT	CASSGTSGGVDTQYF
few	.	TRBV7-9	TRBJ1-2	14	TGTGCCAGCAGCTTAGGGCAGGCTTACTATGGCTACACCTTC	CASSLGQAYYGYTF
.	TRBD2	TRBV11-2	TRBJ2-1	16	TGTGCCAGCAGCTTAGCCGGACTAGCGGGGGCGCATGAGCAGTTCTTC	CASSLAGLAGAHEQFF
few	.	TRBV5-1	TRBJ1-1	16	TGCGCCAGCAGCCTCACTACGGGACACATGAACACTGAAGCTTTCTTT	CASSLTTGHMNTEAFF
.	.	TRBV25-1	TRBJ1-4	17	TGTGCCAGCAGTGAATTCACGCAGGCAACCCTTAATGAAAAACTGTTTTTT	CASSEFTQATLNEKLFF
.	.	TRBV9	TRBJ2-3	15	TGTGCCAGCAGCGTATCGGGACACAGCACAGATACGCAGTATTTT	CASSVSGHSTDTQYF
once	.	TRBV5-5	TRBJ2-2	14	TGTGCCAGCAGCTTGGCCATCGGCACCGGGGAGCTGTTTTTT	CASSLAIGTGELFF
.	.	TRBV5-1	TRBJ2-3	18	TGCGCCAGCAGTCGCCGTGCGTCCGCAGGAGGCGAACCAGATACGCAGTATTTT	CASSRRASAGGEPDTQYF
.	.	TRBV5-4	TRBJ2-3	12	TGTGCCAGCAGCATCAATACAGATACGCAGTATTTT	CASSINTDTQYF
.	.	TRBV12-3/TRBV12-4	TRBJ1-1	13	TGTGCCAGCAGAATCCGGGTGGGAGAGGAAGCTTTCTTT	CASRIRVGEEAFF
.	.	TRBV12-3/TRBV12-4	TRBJ2-7	13	TGTGCCAGCAGCTCAAGCCAGGGAACCGAGCAGTACTTC	CASSSSQGTEQYF
.	.	TRBV7-9	TRBJ1-1	13	TGTGCCAGCAGCTTACAGGGGAACACTGAAGCTTTCTTT	CASSLQGNTEAFF
.	.	TRBV5-1	TRBJ2-5	14	TGCGCCAGCAGCTTGAAACTGTACCAAGAGACCCAGTACTTC	CASSLKLYQETQYF
.	.	TRBV2	TRBJ2-3	15	TGTGCCAGCAGTGTTAGAGAGGTCGGCACAGATACGCAGTATTTT	CASSVREVGTDTQYF
.	.	TRBV5-4	TRBJ2-1	11	TGTGCCAGCAGCTATGAGAATGAGCAGTTCTTC	CASSYENEQFF
.	TRBD1	TRBV7-9	TRBJ1-2	14	TGTGCCAGCAGCCCCGGGACAGGGGGGTACGGCTACACCTTC	CASSPGTGGYGYTF
.	TRBD1	TRBV19	TRBJ1-5	15	TGTGCCAGTAGTTCCGGACAGGGTCCCCTCGGGACCCAGCATTTT	CASSSGQGPLGTQHF